This T cell receptor beta chain was sequenced for a study of early T cells in non-severe SARS-CoV-2 infection (dated by TCRdb to the early 2020s). Concerning the study at large: TCR sequencing used bulk RNA from unsorted whole blood, so alpha and beta chains could not be paired.

What the authors observed across the whole study: VDJdb matching was skewed toward anti-spike CD8 responses and likely underestimated virus-specific expansions, missing private and CD4 specificities.

A case-control design nested within a healthcare worker cohort in London, UK, was used, with weekly nasopharyngeal swab PCR tests and blood sampling performed. Healthcare workers were recruited during the week of the UK lockdown, between 23 and 31 March 2020, and followed weekly for up to about 15 weeks. Preparation of the library involved 5' RACE. TCRdb shows the sequencer as NextSeq 500. The TCR library protocol attached unique molecular identifiers to individual cDNA molecules to correct for sequencing error and PCR bias. Both TCR alpha and beta chains were sequenced, and tight co-correlation was observed between alpha and beta sequence abundances in each sample. For the original study's pipeline: Decombinator V4 was used to perform V gene, J gene and CDR3 annotation of TCR sequences. TCRs were defined as expanded if a significant change between any two time points was detected under a Poisson model with p below 0.0001. TCR abundances were normalised to the total number of TCRs sequenced in each sample and reported as counts per million. MAIT TCRs were defined by TRAV1-2 paired with TRAJ12, TRAJ20 or TRAJ33, and iNKT TCRs by TRAV10 paired with TRAJ18. VDJdb, accessed 1 November 2021, was searched for CMV, EBV and SARS-CoV-2 annotated TCRs, excluding TCRs annotated for multiple antigens. TCRdb itself trimmed the public reads at Q25 with fastp, ran MiXCR and retained productive beta chains. For every CDR3 protein sequence, its rows merge into one entry that carries the most common genes and DNA. TCRdb's processing, not the authors', yielded these V and J calls. The sample table records roughly 51,000 distinct CDR3 sequences; around a tenth of these occur just once. The ten largest clones capture about 8% of the sample.

There are many counts of this clonotype. Its antigen remains undetermined. The record has no base qualities; no much larger clone is one base away. From cysteine to phenylalanine, the CDR3 is 16 amino acids long. Only the CDR3 part of the read is kept: 48 bases, read in frame from the first base. The germline V gene specifies SQVTM as CDR1 and ANQGSEA as CDR2. V is pared back by 1 base and J by 1 base, with 13 bases lying between the germline termini. This sequence originates from an adult who was a healthcare worker with PCR-confirmed SARS-CoV-2 infection or an uninfected control (not recorded which). Rearrangement joined TRBV29-1 to TRBJ2-2, with a tentative D gene TRBD2 over 6 matching bases. Material for sequencing was whole blood. CDR3 loop: CSVEGPGLQNTGELFF. The DNA is as follows: TGCAGCGTTGAAGGCCCGGGACTGCAGAACACCGGGGAGCTGTTTTTT.